The text below deals with one TCR beta chain. Its specificity is unknown. This specimen belongs to a study of T cell repertoires in cytomegalovirus infection. As for the study in general: A matching HLA type, together with CMV infection, was signaled by public TCR beta signatures.

Overall study results and limits: Summed frequency of public TCR beta families distinguished CMV carriers with the relevant HLA. The response measured ex vivo was dominated by TCR beta clonotypes (HLA-C-restricted and CMV-specific).

V lost 5 bases and J 4 bases, leaving 12 bases between the germline ends. The CDR3 has 14 residues. A single record per CDR3 protein comes from TCRdb applying MiXCR to the reads. The sample lists about 480,000 distinct CDR3 sequences, roughly a third seen once, with under 20% in the top ten. The rearrangement uses TRBV12-3 or TRBV12-4 and TRBJ1-5; D gene unclear. The sample here was cultured PBMCs, taken from culture after CMV antigen stimulation. This sequence originates from a human donor in good health (CMV status not recorded). Some clones in this sample may be carry-over from other donors' samples. In DNA form, the CDR3 reads TGTGCCAGCAGTGCAGCGTCAGCGAATCAGCCCCAGCATTTT. Translated, it gives CASSAASANQPQHF.